The rows below give T cell receptor beta chains drawn from one sample of a study of blood T cell repertoires in COVID-19. The method was immunoSEQ multiplex PCR; TCRdb's version includes in-frame clones alone and lacks a portion of them. The repertoire consists of around 270,000 clones, with around 84% occurring once and the leading ten covering 1.5%. Specimen: peripheral blood. Receptors originate from a woman aged 40 to 55 who had recovered from COVID-19. Both conserved end residues are part of each CDR3.

v_gene	j_gene	CDR3aa
TRBV6-5	TRBJ1-5	CASTLRQGLDQPQHF
TRBV11-2	TRBJ2-1	CASRRQVGEQFF
TRBV7-9	TRBJ1-4	CASSPEGREKLFF
TRBV19	TRBJ2-6	CASSPQTGTYSGANVLTF
TRBV19	TRBJ2-5	CASSIGRGQETQYF
TRBV30	TRBJ2-5	CAWTGHQETQYF
TRBV24-1	TRBJ2-3	CATSDPKGAGYADTQYF
TRBV6-5	TRBJ2-5	CASTQYLTGMETQYF
TRBV5-5	TRBJ2-7	CASSLVHGGTRPYEQYF
TRBV25-1	TRBJ2-3	CASSRGTDTQYF
TRBV3-1/TRBV3-2	TRBJ2-1	CASSQDGRRNEQFF
TRBV5-1	TRBJ1-2	CASSRQGYGYTF
TRBV7-2	TRBJ2-3	CASSLNGAGTQYF
TRBV14	TRBJ2-1	CASSQLAGTGTYNEQFF
TRBV2	TRBJ1-6	CATRDSNSPLHF
TRBV11-2	TRBJ2-7	CASSLYDTAYEQYF
TRBV3-1/TRBV3-2	TRBJ2-2	CASSQGGGENTGELFF
TRBV7-2	TRBJ2-5	CASSYQGGETQYF
TRBV10-3	TRBJ1-5	CATRTVPNQPQHF
TRBV10-3	TRBJ2-1	CAISDHYEQFF
TRBV4-1	TRBJ1-2	CASSQGRDRMNLLGYTF
TRBV5-4	TRBJ2-1	CASSPSLGTGYNEQFF
TRBV5-1	TRBJ2-3	CASRPGFGTDTQYF
TRBV4-1	TRBJ1-6	CASSNAKGGAGSPLHF
TRBV19	TRBJ2-7	CASSTQRGTYEQYF
TRBV7-9	TRBJ1-5	CASSFGGTLSSQPQHF
TRBV6-5	TRBJ1-6	CASSYSEGGRSPLHF
TRBV28	TRBJ1-6	CATKNLQGSPLHF
TRBV5-1	TRBJ1-6	CASSLANQGVLPNSPLHF
TRBV9	TRBJ2-2	CASSVGTGGNTGELFF
TRBV7-3	TRBJ2-5	CASSQLSQETQYF
TRBV5-1	TRBJ2-6	CASTGQSGANVLTF
TRBV2	TRBJ1-3	CASSEREGNTIYF
TRBV28	TRBJ1-4	CASSLWQGGLKLFF
TRBV2	TRBJ2-3	CASSVGLAVLTDTQYF
TRBV30	TRBJ2-7	CAWSPRQGPLYEQYF
TRBV28	TRBJ1-2	CASNNADRVWVDGYTF
TRBV3-1/TRBV3-2	TRBJ1-5	CASSQGQGFSQPQHF
TRBV6-6	TRBJ2-3	CASTTGAGDTQYF
TRBV11-2	TRBJ1-2	CASSPPPGGTRYGYTF
TRBV5-4	TRBJ1-2	CASSPPGTFESYGYTF
TRBV19	TRBJ2-5	CASRQQETQYF